One sample yielded the 27 T cell receptor beta chains listed below, sequenced in a study of cytomegalovirus exposure and HLA in healthy donors. The primer mix had 60 Vbeta and 13 Jbeta primers. Sequencing used immunoSEQ multiplex PCR; TCRdb keeps in-frame clones, though not all of them. The sample lists 150,000 to 200,000 clones; 75% to 85% were seen once. The sequencing input was PBMCs. Every receptor here comes from a woman in her fifties or sixties in good health and CMV-seronegative.

V is TRBV9 and J is TRBJ2-7; maybe TRBD2 (6 bases). The CDR3 extends over 14 amino acids. Per germline, CDR1 SGDLS and CDR2 YYNGEE. The germline V and J ends were trimmed by 4 bases and 5 bases, with 16 bases remaining between them. The CDR3 spells CASSRREALDEQYF. The CDR3 coding sequence is TGTGCCAGCAGCCGGAGGGAAGCCCTGGACGAGCAGTACTTC.

The chain uses TRBV7-3 and TRBJ2-1; perhaps TRBD1 as D (5 bases). V was trimmed by 0 bases and J by 1 base, leaving 7 bases between them. The CDR3 covers 15 residues. CDR1 and CDR2 from the germline V gene are SGHTA and FQGTGA. CDR3 amino acids: CASSLTPGSYNEQFF. The CDR3, as DNA: TGTGCCAGCAGCTTAACCCCAGGGTCCTACAATGAGCAGTTCTTC.

This sequence joins TRBV7-8 and TRBJ2-7, with TRBD2 matching 7 bases. The CDR3 length is 13 residues. V shed 8 bases and J 4 bases; nucleotides not matched to a gene: 8. From germline, CDR1 is SGHVS and CDR2 FQNEAQ. For the CDR3, the DNA is TGTGCCAGCTCACTGGGGAGGGATTACGAGCAGTACTTC. It yields the protein CASSLGRDYEQYF.

This rearrangement joins TRBV5-1 to TRBJ1-4; 7 positions match TRBD1. From germline, CDR1 is SGHRS and CDR2 YFSETQ. The CDR3 is made up of 16 amino acids. V lost 0 bases and J lost 4; bases outside the gene matches: 6. The chain's CDR3 is CASSLEGAGGNEKLFF. CDR3 DNA sequence: TGCGCCAGCAGCTTGGAGGGGGCAGGGGGTAATGAAAAACTGTTTTTT. Full variable domain (outside the CDR3, taken from reference TRBV5-1 and TRBJ1-4): KAGVTQTPRYLIKTRGQQVTLSCSPISGHRSVSWYQQTPGQGLQFLFEYFSETQRNKGNFPGRFSGRQFSNSRSEMNVSTLELGDSALYLCASSLEGAGGNEKLFFGSGTQLSVL.

This chain uses TRBV5-5 with TRBJ2-5; D is possibly TRBD1 (5 bases). Germline V lookup: CDR1 SGHKS, CDR2 YYEKEE (reference sequence). CDR3 size: 14 residues. Between the trimmed V and J ends, which lost 2 bases and 2 bases, there was a span of 10 bases. CDR3 sequence reads: CASSLSGLQETQYF. CDR3 coding DNA: TGTGCCAGCAGCTTATCAGGGTTGCAAGAGACCCAGTACTTC. Full variable domain (rest looked up from reference TRBV5-5 and TRBJ2-5): DAGVTQSPTHLIKTRGQQVTLRCSPISGHKSVSWYQQVLGQGPQFIFQYYEKEERGRGNFPDRFSARQFPNYSSELNVNALLLGDSALYLCASSLSGLQETQYFGPGTRLLVL.

This clone was picked up a small number of times. The genes are TRBV7-2 and TRBJ2-7; 10 bases agree with TRBD2. The CDR3 spans 17 residues. V was pared by 1 base and J by 4 bases, with 10 bases of the junction left unmatched. The germline gives CDR1 SGHTA, CDR2 FQGNSA. CDR3 protein: CASSLGTSGRVGYEQYF. The CDR3, as DNA: TGTGCCAGCAGCTTAGGGACTAGCGGTCGAGTGGGTTACGAGCAGTACTTC.

The chain carries TRBV15 and TRBJ2-7, with a tentative D call TRBD2 (5 bases). Trimming took 6 bases from V and 7 from J, leaving 19 bases between them. This CDR3 has 14 amino acids. CDR1 LNHNV and CDR2 YYDKDF come from the germline V gene (reference sequence). The CDR3 loop is CATRTDFGVREQYF. The CDR3 DNA follows: TGTGCCACCAGGACGGACTTCGGGGTGAGGGAGCAGTACTTC.

The chain has TRBV5-4 and TRBJ2-3, with 8 bases matching TRBD1. The CDR3 spans 18 residues. V dropped 1 base and J dropped 0; count of bases not matched to a gene: 10. CDR1 is SGHNT and CDR2 is YYREEE in the germline V gene (reference sequence). The CDR3 DNA sequence: TGTGCCAGCAGCTTGAGCAGGGGGCTTCCTCCTAGCACAGATACGCAGTATTTT. This encodes CASSLSRGLPPSTDTQYF.

This chain connects TRBV14 to TRBJ1-1; 9 nucleotides line up with TRBD1. The germline V gene has CDR1 SGHDN and CDR2 FVKESK. Trimming removed 4 bases from V and 5 bases from J; junction bases left unmatched: 8. The CDR3 covers 15 residues. CDR3 bases: TGTGCCAGCAGCCGTGCTCCGGGACAGGGAACTGAAGCTTTCTTT. As protein: CASSRAPGQGTEAFF.

The CDR3, as DNA: TGCGCCAGCAGCCCGGGACTAGCGCCCTCCGAGACCCAGTACTTC. Protein: CASSPGLAPSETQYF. This rearrangement joins TRBV4-1 to TRBJ2-5, with TRBD2 identical over 10 bases. V lost 4 bases, J lost 5 bases, and 7 bases stayed unmatched. This CDR3 comprises 15 residues. CDR1 is MGHRA, CDR2 YSYEKL, per germline.

A remark on this clone: This specimen includes other DNA sequences encoding the same CDR3. The chain uses TRBV7-2 and TRBJ1-4; 9 positions agree with TRBD1. V shed 4 bases and J 8 bases; nucleotides not matched to a gene: 5. CDR3 length: 14 amino acids. Germline V gene lookup returns CDR1 SGHTA and CDR2 FQGNSA. CDR3 protein: CASSSQGAREKLFF. CDR3 nucleotides: TGTGCCAGCAGCTCACAGGGGGCCCGGGAAAAACTGTTTTTT.

J is TRBJ1-1 and V is TRBV4-1; 10 bases align to TRBD1. Germline-derived CDR1 and CDR2 are MGHRA and YSYEKL. V was clipped by 3 bases and J by 1 base; unmatched bases: 11. The CDR3 runs 18 residues. The CDR3, as DNA: TGCGCCAGCAGCCATACACCGGGACAGGGGTACGGGAACACTGAAGCTTTCTTT. Amino acid sequence: CASSHTPGQGYGNTEAFF.

This clone came up a few times. The chain employs TRBV19 and TRBJ1-1; D gene ambiguous. The germline gives CDR1 LNHDA, CDR2 SQIVND (reference sequence). With 8 bases removed from V and 3 bases from J, the gap between germline ends came to 7 bases. This CDR3 region has 11 residues. The CDR3 loop is CASYSYTEAFF. CDR3 coding DNA: TGTGCCAGTTACTCGTACACTGAAGCTTTCTTT.

The chain links TRBV7-8 to TRBJ2-5; D is perhaps TRBD2 (6 bases). The germline V gene has CDR1 SGHVS and CDR2 FQNEAQ. This CDR3 is 16 amino acids long. The V gene lost 2 bases and the J gene lost 2 bases, with 15 bases spanning the gap. CDR3 sequence: CASSLTSGGLQETQYF. The CDR3 bases are TGTGCCAGCAGCTTAACGTCTGGGGGACTTCAAGAGACCCAGTACTTC.

Only a few counts were recorded for this clone. The genes are TRBV4-3 and TRBJ1-2; D is undetermined. The germline V gene encodes CDR1 LGHNA and CDR2 YSLEER. The CDR3 extends over 15 amino acids. V was clipped by 0 bases and J by 0 bases, with 8 bases between them. For the CDR3, the DNA is TGCGCCAGCAGCCAAGATGGAGGGACTAACTATGGCTACACCTTC. Translation: CASSQDGGTNYGYTF.

This chain joins TRBV7-3 and TRBJ2-3; TRBD2 is a possible D gene (6 bases). Germline-derived CDR1 and CDR2 are SGHTA and FQGTGA. The germline V and J ends were trimmed by 0 bases and 4 bases, with 14 bases remaining between them. This CDR3 comprises 16 residues. The CDR3 here is CASSLTGGAGSDTQYF. As DNA, the CDR3 is TGTGCCAGCAGCTTAACGGGAGGAGCGGGTTCAGATACGCAGTATTTT.

The J gene is TRBJ1-4, the V gene TRBV25-1; 8 bases are shared with TRBD1. Germline CDR1 reads MGHDK; CDR2 reads SYGVNS. Trimming cost V 4 bases and J 5 bases; bases outside gene matches: 9. This CDR3 spans 16 amino acids. CDR3 in DNA: TGTGCCAGCAGTGGACAACGGACAGGGAGAAATGAAAAACTGTTTTTT. Encoded protein: CASSGQRTGRNEKLFF.

This clone was observed a single time. The V gene is TRBV4-2, the J gene TRBJ2-2, with D maybe TRBD1 (5 bases). Germline CDR1 and CDR2: LGHNA and YNFKEQ. The V and J ends lost 1 base and 1 base respectively, with 13 bases between them. CDR3 size: 17 residues. CDR3 residues: CASSQVGQGKNTGELFF. CDR3 DNA sequence: TGTGCCAGCAGCCAAGTAGGGCAGGGAAAGAACACCGGGGAGCTGTTTTTT.

In this sample, this clone turned up a few times. The chain carries TRBV4-3 and TRBJ2-1, with 8 bases lining up with TRBD2. Germline V gives CDR1 LGHNA, CDR2 YSLEER. V shed 3 bases and J 9 bases; nucleotides not matched to a gene: 10. The CDR3 is 15 amino acids. The CDR3 here is CASSHTAGAGGEQFF. Here the CDR3 DNA reads TGCGCCAGCAGCCACACTGCGGGGGCGGGGGGTGAGCAGTTCTTC.

This clone has only a few counts. J is TRBJ2-4 and V is TRBV7-9; 10 positions agree with TRBD2. The CDR3 covers 17 residues. Germline CDR1 reads SEHNR; CDR2 reads FQNEAQ (reference sequence). V was pared by 5 bases and J by 8 bases, with 15 bases of the junction left unmatched. This chain's CDR3 is CASSLGWEREGQDIQYF. Here the CDR3 DNA reads TGTGCCAGCAGCCTTGGGTGGGAGCGGGAGGGCCAGGACATTCAGTACTTC.

This clone came up a few times. The V and J genes are TRBV6-6 and TRBJ1-1, with unresolved D. CDR1 and CDR2 (germline): MNHNY, SVGAGI (reference sequence). The CDR3 has 12 residues. Deletions cut 6 bases from V and 3 bases from J, with 8 bases between. CDR3 in DNA: TGTGCCAGCAGCCCACAGTACACTGAAGCTTTCTTT. Translation: CASSPQYTEAFF.

This clone was picked up one time. This rearrangement joins TRBV10-3 to TRBJ2-7, with 9 nucleotides matching TRBD1. CDR3 length: 14 residues. Trimming cost V 10 bases and J 6 bases; bases outside gene matches: 13. Germline CDR1 is ENHRY and CDR2 is SYGVKD. The CDR3 protein is CATTGQGGLGEQYF. In DNA form, the CDR3 reads TGTGCCACCACGGGACAGGGTGGGCTAGGCGAGCAGTACTTC.

This chain links TRBV21-1 with TRBJ2-7; TRBD1, the D gene given by the table, was not confirmed from the DNA. TRBV21-1 is labeled a pseudogene. The CDR3 contains 16 residues. The CDR3 DNA sequence: TGTGCCAGCAGCAAAGGCCGAGGACAGGGTGCCTACGAGCAGTACTTC. Amino acid sequence: CASSKGRGQGAYEQYF.

This clone showed up just a few times. This chain joins TRBV4-3 and TRBJ1-5; D remains unclear. The V end was cut by 4 bases, the J end by 1 base, with 20 bases between. In germline, CDR1 is LGHNA, CDR2 YSLEER. The CDR3 spans 18 residues. CDR3 coding DNA: TGCGCCAGCAGCCGGACTGTGTGGGAAATCCGAAGCAATCAGCCCCAGCATTTT. This encodes CASSRTVWEIRSNQPQHF.

The chain employs TRBV7-2 and TRBJ1-5, with TRBD1 identical over 8 bases. From germline, CDR1 is SGHTA and CDR2 FQGNSA. Trimming took 5 bases from V and 7 from J; bases not matched to a gene: 10. The CDR3 is 15 amino acids. The chain's CDR3 is CASSRQGSEGQPQHF. The DNA of the CDR3 is TGTGCCAGCAGCAGACAGGGGTCGGAAGGACAGCCCCAGCATTTT.

This sequence joins TRBV9 and TRBJ2-6; weak D call: TRBD1 (6 bases). V lost 0 bases and J lost 2, with 12 bases in between. Per germline, CDR1 SGDLS and CDR2 YYNGEE. The length of the CDR3 is 17 residues. The CDR3 DNA reads TGTGCCAGCAGCGTAGAGACCTCAGGGGCTGGGGCCAACGTCCTGACTTTC. Amino acids: CASSVETSGAGANVLTF. Full variable domain (outside the CDR3, taken from reference TRBV9 and TRBJ2-6): DSGVTQTPKHLITATGQRVTLRCSPRSGDLSVYWYQQSLDQGLQFLIQYYNGEERAKGNILERFSAQQFPDLHSELNLSSLELGDSALYFCASSVETSGAGANVLTFGAGSRLTVL.

The V call is TRBV15, the J call TRBJ2-6; possibly TRBD1 for D (5 bases). Deletions cut 1 base from V and 2 bases from J, with 12 bases between. Germline V gives CDR1 LNHNV, CDR2 YYDKDF (reference sequence). This CDR3 has 17 residues. CDR3 loop: CATSRVLGRAGANVLTF. The DNA of the CDR3 is TGTGCCACCAGCAGAGTCCTGGGGCGCGCTGGGGCCAACGTCCTGACTTTC.